Below, 11 T cell receptor beta chains from the same sample are listed, as sequenced in a study of spatial heterogeneity in lung cancer. Findings of the study overall: Tumor mutation counts were tracked by expanded intratumoral alpha and beta TCR counts.

TCRdb called the 5' RACE reads again in MiXCR, with one record for every CDR3 protein. The sample holds under 5,500 distinct CDR3 sequences, approximately 6.1% seen once. These receptors lack a known antigen. As for time point: sample taken at primary tumor resection. Material: lung tumor tissue, obtained at surgery. The receptor source for this set is a male donor with early-stage non-small cell lung cancer.

This clonotype was picked up a small number of times. The CDR3 DNA sequence: TGCGCCAGCAGCCAAGATCGAGGAGAGACCCAGTACTTC. This sequence encodes CASSQDRGETQYF. The chain uses TRBV4-3 and TRBJ2-5, with no clear D. The CDR3 spans 13 residues. The ends were cut back, 0 bases at V and 4 bases at J, with 6 bases in the middle. The germline gives CDR1 LGHNA, CDR2 YSLEER.

Within the sample, this clonotype is medium-sized. CDR3 nucleotide sequence: TGTGCCAGCAGCCCTACTAGCACGTCGTCGAACACCGGGGAGCTGTTTTTT. Translation: CASSPTSTSSNTGELFF. The chain carries TRBV11-2 and TRBJ2-2, with D tentatively TRBD2 (6 bases). Germline values: CDR1 SGHAT, CDR2 FQNNGV. The CDR3 totals 17 residues. V was cut by 5 bases and J by 0 bases, with 16 bases left in between.

This clonotype was seen many times. The rearrangement links TRBV7-2 to TRBJ1-2; 8 bases fit TRBD1. Germline V gene lookup returns CDR1 SGHTA and CDR2 FQGNSA. This CDR3 is built from 14 residues. Trimming at V came to 1 base and at J to 4 bases, leaving 2 bases not matched to a gene. CDR3 sequence: CASSLGQGSYGYTF. CDR3 nucleotide sequence: TGTGCCAGCAGCTTAGGACAGGGGAGCTATGGCTACACCTTC.

In this sample, this clonotype turned up many times. CDR3 amino acids: CASSYSLAGGGDTQYF. CDR3 coding DNA: TGTGCCAGCAGTTACTCGTTAGCGGGAGGTGGAGATACGCAGTATTTT. V usage is TRBV6-6 and J usage is TRBJ2-3, with 10 bases identical to TRBD2. V lost 0 bases to trimming and J lost 5 bases; unmatched junction nucleotides: 5. CDR1 and CDR2 from the germline V gene are MNHNY and SVGAGI (reference sequence). This CDR3 spans 16 amino acids.

This clonotype was seen many times. The J gene is TRBJ2-2, the V gene TRBV2, with 11 positions matching TRBD2. The germline gives CDR1 SNHLY, CDR2 FYNNEI. The length of the CDR3 is 15 residues. V dropped 5 bases and J dropped 5; count of bases not matched to a gene: 4. The CDR3 loop reads CASSFSGRGTGELFF. The CDR3 region has the DNA TGTGCCAGCAGTTTTAGCGGGAGGGGGACCGGGGAGCTGTTTTTT.

This clonotype has a count of ten or more. V and J are TRBV5-1 and TRBJ2-1; 8 bases line up with TRBD1. With V trimmed by 4 bases and J by 3 bases, 9 bases remained unmatched. Germline V gives CDR1 SGHRS, CDR2 YFSETQ. The CDR3 is 16 amino acids. The CDR3 loop reads CASSPGQGKVYNEQFF. CDR3 bases: TGCGCCAGCAGCCCCGGACAGGGTAAAGTCTACAATGAGCAGTTCTTC.

There are many counts of this clonotype. The chain employs TRBV9 and TRBJ1-2, with TRBD1 matching over 8 bases. The length of the CDR3 is 16 residues. Germline CDR1 is SGDLS and CDR2 is YYNGEE. V lost 3 bases, J lost 7 bases, and 14 bases stayed unmatched. The CDR3 loop reads CASSALGTGFVGGYTF. The CDR3 nucleotides are TGTGCCAGCAGCGCCCTGGGGACAGGCTTCGTAGGTGGCTACACCTTC.

This clonotype turned up a few times. The CDR3: CSATRKNIQYF. Here the CDR3 DNA reads TGCAGTGCTACTCGGAAAAACATTCAGTACTTC. This sequence joins TRBV20-1 and TRBJ2-4; D call uncertain. This CDR3 has 11 residues. Trimming shortened V by 4 bases and J by 4 bases, and 5 bases separated the two germline ends. Germline CDR1 reads DFQATT; CDR2 reads SNEGSKA (reference sequence).

The sample holds many counts of this clonotype. V and J are TRBV7-2 and TRBJ2-1, with 9 bases aligning to TRBD2. The CDR3 contains 15 residues. The trim removed 3 bases at V and 7 bases at J, leaving 7 bases unmatched. CDR1 and CDR2 from the germline V gene are SGHTA and FQGNSA. For the CDR3, the DNA is TGTGCCAGCAGCTTTAGCGGGGGAGCACTAAATGAGCAGTTCTTC. It codes for CASSFSGGALNEQFF.

This chain uses TRBV29-1 with TRBJ2-1, with TRBD2 identical over 10 bases. CDR1 is SQVTM, CDR2 ANQGSEA, per germline. V gave up 7 bases and J gave up 4 bases; unmatched junction bases: 4. The CDR3 contains 13 residues. In nucleotides, the CDR3 is TGCAGCGGGACTAGCGGAATTTACAATGAGCAGTTCTTC. Translating gives CSGTSGIYNEQFF.

In its sample, this clonotype was seen many times. The rearrangement joins TRBV27 to TRBJ1-2; 8 bases agree with TRBD1. This CDR3 has 15 residues. The trim removed 5 bases at V and 4 bases at J, leaving 9 bases unmatched. CDR1 is MNHEY, CDR2 SMNVEV, per germline (reference sequence). In nucleotides, the CDR3 is TGTGCCAGCAGTCTTCAGGGGGCGTGGGCCTATGGCTACACCTTC. Its protein is CASSLQGAWAYGYTF.